This T cell receptor beta chain was identified in a study of blood T cell repertoires in COVID-19 (dated by TCRdb to 2018 to 2020). For context, the study as a whole: Samples from collaborators originated in the United States, Italy and Spain and spanned both the acute and convalescent phases of COVID-19. A freely available public database, intended as a resource for researchers studying the immune response to SARS-CoV-2, is where the repertoires were released. Samples came from the ongoing ImmuneRACE study (first 160 participants) plus 1,254 subjects from 6 global collaborators. Nearly every sample came with metadata listing a de-identified subject ID, COVID-19 status, age in years and sex. The prospective study material was composed of cDNA or gDNA derived from T cells, B-cell-depleted T cells, or PBMCs. Where available, HLA class I and class II types were obtained from metadata supplied by the sample provider rather than from assay-based typing. The dataset comprised deeply sampled blood TCRbeta repertoires from subjects exposed to, actively infected with, or recovered from COVID-19. Overall results and qualifications from the work: The amount of clinical and demographic metadata varied by source and participant and was provided uncurated.

The collaborating institutions used their own protocols to collect whole blood in K2EDTA tubes. For TCRbeta analysis, collaborator samples were shipped as frozen whole blood, as isolated PBMCs, or as DNA extracted from either sample type. The germline V gene yields LGHNA for CDR1 and YNFKEQ for CDR2. V was cut back by 9 bases and J by 0 bases, leaving a gap of 21 bases between them. There are 17 amino acids in the CDR3, from cysteine to phenylalanine inclusive. Only CDR3 DNA remains: 51 bases, in frame from the first base. With regard to this clone: This clone's antigen is unknown. Base quality data are lacking; no much larger clone is found one base away.

The immunoSEQ Assay, a bias-controlled multiplex PCR, was used to amplify TCRbeta CDR3 regions from genomic DNA. On the study's bioinformatics: The number of nucleated cells in each sample was estimated from the amplification of reference gene primers within the assay. Sequence reads were collapsed and filtered to measure the absolute abundance of every unique TCRbeta CDR3 rearrangement. Productive Simpson clonality was computed per sample as the square root of Simpson's diversity index over productive rearrangements. The immuneACCESS repertoire file appears here via TCRdb, limited to in-frame rearrangements. These files lack a portion of the clones; in checked studies, under half of the deficit traces to unresolved V genes, and the cause of the others is not known. V and J calls and clone size are given by that table; D and trimming were obtained from the DNA. Within this sample are 20,000 to 30,000 clones, with roughly 85% of them counted one time only. Roughly 30% of the sample goes to the ten largest clones.

The chain is assembled from TRBV4-2 and TRBJ1-3, with the D gene not clear enough to name. The clonotype comes from a human donor in a cohort sampled during active COVID-19. Material: peripheral blood. CDR3 protein: CASVPNLGGFSGNTIYF. In nucleotide form, the sequence is TGTGCCAGTGTCCCGAACCTCGGAGGTTTCTCTGGAAACACCATATATTTT.